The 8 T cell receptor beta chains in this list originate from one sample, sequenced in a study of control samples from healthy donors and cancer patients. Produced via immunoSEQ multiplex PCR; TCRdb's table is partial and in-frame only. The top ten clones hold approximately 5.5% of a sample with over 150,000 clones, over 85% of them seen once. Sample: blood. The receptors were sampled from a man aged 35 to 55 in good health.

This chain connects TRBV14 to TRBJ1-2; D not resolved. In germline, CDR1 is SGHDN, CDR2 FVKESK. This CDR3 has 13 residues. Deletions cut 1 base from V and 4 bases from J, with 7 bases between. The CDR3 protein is CASSQVNAYGYTF. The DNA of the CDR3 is TGTGCCAGCAGCCAAGTGAACGCCTATGGCTACACCTTC.

This chain's CDR3 is CASSYPRRVAGFQETQYF. CDR3 DNA sequence: TGTGCCAGCAGTTACCCGAGGCGAGTAGCGGGGTTTCAAGAGACCCAGTACTTC. The chain is built from TRBV6-2 or TRBV6-3 and TRBJ2-5; 8 positions agree with TRBD2. The CDR3 contains 18 residues. From germline, CDR1 is MNHEY and CDR2 SVGEGT. The ends lost 2 bases at V and 2 bases at J; junction bases unmatched: 13.

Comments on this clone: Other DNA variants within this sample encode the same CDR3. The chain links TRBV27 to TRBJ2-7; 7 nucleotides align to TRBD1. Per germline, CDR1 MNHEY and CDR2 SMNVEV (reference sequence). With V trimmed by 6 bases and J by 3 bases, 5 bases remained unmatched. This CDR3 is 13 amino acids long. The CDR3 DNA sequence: TGTGCCAGCAGCTTCCGGGACAGCTACGAGCAGTACTTC. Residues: CASSFRDSYEQYF.

The CDR3 reads CASSLGTGGRNSPLHF. CDR3 sequence (DNA): TGCGCCAGCAGCTTGGGGACAGGGGGCCGGAATTCACCCCTCCACTTT. The chain couples TRBV5-1 to TRBJ1-6; 11 bases are shared with TRBD1. J lost 7 bases, V lost 0 bases, and 3 bases had no gene match. From germline, CDR1 is SGHRS and CDR2 YFSETQ. The CDR3 is made up of 16 amino acids.

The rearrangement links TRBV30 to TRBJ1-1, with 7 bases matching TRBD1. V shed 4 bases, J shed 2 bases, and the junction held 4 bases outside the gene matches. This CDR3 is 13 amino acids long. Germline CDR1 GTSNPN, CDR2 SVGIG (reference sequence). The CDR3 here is CAWKQGTNTEAFF. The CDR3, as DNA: TGTGCCTGGAAACAGGGGACCAACACTGAAGCTTTCTTT.

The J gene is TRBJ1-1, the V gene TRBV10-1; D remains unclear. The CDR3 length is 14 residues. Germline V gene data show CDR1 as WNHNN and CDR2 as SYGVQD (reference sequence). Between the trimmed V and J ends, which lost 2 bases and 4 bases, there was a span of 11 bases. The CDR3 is CASSEVPGSTEAFF. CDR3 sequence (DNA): TGCGCCAGCAGTGAGGTCCCCGGGAGCACTGAAGCTTTCTTT.

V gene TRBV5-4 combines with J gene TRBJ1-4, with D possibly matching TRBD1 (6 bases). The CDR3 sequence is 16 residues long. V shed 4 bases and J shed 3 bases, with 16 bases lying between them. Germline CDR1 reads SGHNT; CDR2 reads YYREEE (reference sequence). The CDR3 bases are TGTGCCAGCAGCGAAAATCCGGACAGCCCTAATGAAAAACTGTTTTTT. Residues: CASSENPDSPNEKLFF.

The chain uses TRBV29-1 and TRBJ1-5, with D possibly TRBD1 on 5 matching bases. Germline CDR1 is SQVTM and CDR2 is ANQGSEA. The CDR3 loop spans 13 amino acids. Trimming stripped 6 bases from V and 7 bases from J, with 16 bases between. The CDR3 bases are TGCAGCGTGAGGGACTATGAGGGGCAGCCCCAGCATTTT. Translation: CSVRDYEGQPQHF.